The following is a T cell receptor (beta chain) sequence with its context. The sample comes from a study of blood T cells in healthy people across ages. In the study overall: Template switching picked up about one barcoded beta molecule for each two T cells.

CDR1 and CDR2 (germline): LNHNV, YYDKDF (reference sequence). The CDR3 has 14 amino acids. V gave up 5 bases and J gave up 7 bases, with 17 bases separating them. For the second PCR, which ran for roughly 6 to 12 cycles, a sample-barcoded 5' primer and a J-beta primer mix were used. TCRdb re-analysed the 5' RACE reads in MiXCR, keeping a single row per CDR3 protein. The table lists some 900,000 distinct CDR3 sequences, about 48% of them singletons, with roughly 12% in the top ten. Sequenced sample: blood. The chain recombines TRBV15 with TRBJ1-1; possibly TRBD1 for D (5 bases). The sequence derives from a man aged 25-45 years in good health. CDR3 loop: CATSPYERTNEAFF. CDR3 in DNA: TGTGCCACCAGCCCTTACGAGCGGACAAATGAAGCTTTCTTT.